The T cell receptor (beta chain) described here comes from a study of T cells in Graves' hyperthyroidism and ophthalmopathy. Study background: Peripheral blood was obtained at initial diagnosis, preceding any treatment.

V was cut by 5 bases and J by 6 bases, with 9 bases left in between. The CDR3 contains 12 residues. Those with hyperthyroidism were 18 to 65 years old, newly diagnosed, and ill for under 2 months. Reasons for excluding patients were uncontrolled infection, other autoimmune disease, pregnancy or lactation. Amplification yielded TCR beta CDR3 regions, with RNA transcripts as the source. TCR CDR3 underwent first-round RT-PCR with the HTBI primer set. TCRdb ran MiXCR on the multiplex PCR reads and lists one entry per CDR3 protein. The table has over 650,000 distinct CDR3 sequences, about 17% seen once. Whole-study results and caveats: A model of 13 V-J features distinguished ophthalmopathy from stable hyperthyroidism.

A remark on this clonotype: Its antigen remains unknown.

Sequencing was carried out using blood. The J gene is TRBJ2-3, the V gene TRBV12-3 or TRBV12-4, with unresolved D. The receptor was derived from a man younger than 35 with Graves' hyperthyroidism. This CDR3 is CASSNTRDTQYF. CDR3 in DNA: TGTGCCAGCAGTAATACCAGGGATACGCAGTATTTT.